The 16 T cell receptor beta chains in this list originate from one sample, sequenced in a study of STAT5B mutations in CD4+ large granular lymphocyte leukemia. Assay: immunoSEQ multiplex PCR; the TCRdb copy retains only in-frame clones and omits some. The data hold approximately 32,000 clones, with 69% observed a single time. The sample taken for sequencing was CD4+ T cells from blood buffy coats. The receptor source for this set is a human donor in good health.

In this sample, this clone turned up a few times. CDR3 in amino acids: CASTTRGGGPLSTDTQYF. Here the CDR3 DNA reads TGTGCCAGCACCACCAGGGGAGGGGGACCTCTATCCACAGATACGCAGTATTTT. The chain couples TRBV9 to TRBJ2-3, with D possibly matching TRBD2 (7 bases). The CDR3 runs to 18 residues. V lost 6 bases, J lost 2 bases, and 25 bases lay in between. The V gene's germline CDR1 is SGDLS and CDR2 YYNGEE.

The chain joins TRBV28 to TRBJ1-2; no clear D. The V gene lost 2 bases and the J gene lost 8 bases, with 12 bases spanning the gap. Germline V gives CDR1 MDHEN, CDR2 SYDVKM. The CDR3 spans 13 residues. The CDR3 DNA reads TGTGCCAGCAGTTTAGACCGGTTACGAGGCTACACCTTC. This encodes CASSLDRLRGYTF.

The chain joins TRBV14 to TRBJ2-1; 14 bases fit TRBD2. The V gene end was trimmed by 0 bases and the J gene end by 7 bases; junction bases not matched to a gene: 2. Germline values: CDR1 SGHDN, CDR2 FVKESK. The CDR3 length is 16 residues. In DNA, the CDR3 is TGTGCCAGCAGCCAAGATCGGACTAGCGGGGGGAATGAGCAGTTCTTC. Translation: CASSQDRTSGGNEQFF.

The rearrangement joins TRBV6-1 to TRBJ1-3; 9 bases match TRBD1. V was pared by 6 bases and J by 3 bases, with 6 bases of the junction left unmatched. CDR3 size: 15 residues. Germline CDR1 is MNHNS and CDR2 is SASEGT. CDR3 coding DNA: TGTGCCAGCAGCACCGGGACAGGGCTTGGAAACACCATATATTTT. Its translation is CASSTGTGLGNTIYF.

V gene TRBV15 combines with J gene TRBJ1-4, with 7 bases fitting TRBD1. The CDR3 runs 16 residues. Trimming removed 0 bases from V and 7 bases from J; junction bases left unmatched: 8. In germline, CDR1 is LNHNV, CDR2 YYDKDF (reference sequence). CDR3 sequence (DNA): TGTGCCACCAGCAGAGATACCGGGACAGTCGCTGAAAAACTGTTTTTT. This codes for CATSRDTGTVAEKLFF.

The count of this clone is one. The rearrangement joins TRBV7-2 to TRBJ2-3; a possible D gene is TRBD2 (5 bases). Germline CDR1 and CDR2: SGHTA and FQGNSA. The CDR3 is 12 residues long. V lost 11 bases to trimming and J lost 1 base, with 10 bases between them. CDR3 sequence (DNA): TGTGCCGCGGGCCGGGGCACAGATACGCAGTATTTT. Protein sequence: CAAGRGTDTQYF.

The gene calls are TRBV7-8 and TRBJ2-7, with 12 bases that match TRBD2. With 1 base clipped from V and 9 bases from J, the junction kept 7 bases outside the gene matches. CDR3 length: 15 amino acids. Germline V lookup: CDR1 SGHVS, CDR2 FQNEAQ. The CDR3 sequence is CASSLEGTSGLRQYF. CDR3 nucleotide sequence: TGTGCCAGCAGCTTAGAAGGGACTAGCGGGTTGCGGCAGTACTTC. The full variable domain, rest sourced from reference TRBV7-8 and TRBJ2-7, is GAGVSQSPRYKVAKRGQDVALRCDPISGHVSLFWYQQALGQGPEFLTYFQNEAQLDKSGLPSDRFFAERPEGSVSTLKIQRTQQEDSAVYLCASSLEGTSGLRQYFGPGTRLTVT.

The CDR3 region is CASSQDRGGSNEKLFF. The CDR3 DNA reads TGCGCCAGCAGCCAAGATCGGGGAGGGTCTAATGAAAAACTGTTTTTT. The chain recombines TRBV4-1 with TRBJ1-4; D is undetermined. Germline CDR1 and CDR2: MGHRA and YSYEKL. The V gene lost 0 bases and the J gene lost 3 bases, with 11 bases spanning the gap. The CDR3 consists of 16 residues.

The rearrangement links TRBV7-2 to TRBJ1-2, with TRBD1 matching over 7 bases. CDR1 and CDR2 (germline): SGHTA, FQGNSA. V dropped 5 bases and J dropped 3; count of bases not matched to a gene: 9. CDR3 length: 15 residues. CDR3 nucleotide sequence: TGTGCCAGCAGCCCCAGACCGGGACAGCACTATGGCTACACCTTC. As protein: CASSPRPGQHYGYTF.

The gene calls are TRBV7-2 and TRBJ1-2; D call uncertain. V dropped 1 base and J dropped 4 bases, with 10 bases sitting between them. The germline CDR1 and CDR2 sequences are SGHTA and FQGNSA. CDR3 length: 14 amino acids. For the CDR3, the DNA is TGTGCCAGCAGCTTAGGGGTGGGGATCTATGGCTACACCTTC. Protein sequence: CASSLGVGIYGYTF. The whole variable domain, remainder taken from reference TRBV7-2 and TRBJ1-2, is GAGVSQSPSNKVTEKGKDVELRCDPISGHTALYWYRQSLGQGLEFLIYFQGNSAPDKSGLPSDRFSAERTGGSVSTLTIQRTQQEDSAVYLCASSLGVGIYGYTFGSGTRLTVV.

Regarding this clone: The junction does not match germline at one end; this may be a read error. V is TRBV7-7 and J is TRBJ2-3; 7 positions agree with TRBD2. The CDR3 length is 15 residues. Germline values: CDR1 SSHAT, CDR2 FNYEAQ (reference sequence). Here the CDR3 DNA reads TGTGCTAGCAGCACGGAGATGGGGGGGTCGGGTACGCAGTATTTT. Amino acid sequence: CASSTEMGGSGTQYF.

The chain carries TRBV27 and TRBJ2-2, with 9 bases aligning to TRBD1. CDR1 and CDR2 (germline): MNHEY, SMNVEV (reference sequence). The CDR3 covers 16 residues. V lost 5 bases and J lost 3; bases outside the gene matches: 7. CDR3 loop: CASSQQGALDTGELFF. DNA of the CDR3: TGTGCCAGCAGTCAACAGGGGGCACTGGACACCGGGGAGCTGTTTTTT.

The genes are TRBV2 and TRBJ2-5; TRBD2 aligns across 7 bases. This CDR3 has 15 residues. Germline CDR1 SNHLY, CDR2 FYNNEI. Germline trimming cut 7 bases from V and 0 bases from J; bases unmatched to any gene: 8. CDR3 DNA: TGTGCCAGCACAGCTAGCGGAATGTACCAAGAGACCCAGTACTTC. Protein sequence: CASTASGMYQETQYF.

The count of this clone is one. This rearrangement joins TRBV19 to TRBJ2-3; TRBD2 matches 7 bases. CDR3 length: 15 residues. Germline assignment: CDR1 LNHDA and CDR2 SQIVND (reference sequence). V gave up 11 bases and J gave up 2 bases; unmatched junction bases: 13. The CDR3 is CAPPGRAKVTDTQYF. CDR3 sequence (DNA): TGTGCCCCCCCGGGGAGGGCTAAGGTCACAGATACGCAGTATTTT.

This clone has a single count. This chain joins TRBV6-5 and TRBJ2-7, with 7 bases fitting TRBD2. CDR3 length: 14 residues. Germline CDR1 MNHEY, CDR2 SVGAGI. The V gene end was trimmed by 3 bases and the J gene end by 4 bases; junction bases not matched to a gene: 6. CDR3 residues: CASSYAGRGYEQYF. In nucleotides, the CDR3 is TGTGCCAGCAGTTATGCGGGGAGGGGATACGAGCAGTACTTC.

A few counts support this clone. The chain is built from TRBV30 and TRBJ1-5, with D possibly being TRBD1 (6 bases). V lost 4 bases to trimming and J lost 4 bases, with 17 bases between them. Looked up from germline, CDR1 is GTSNPN and CDR2 is SVGIG (reference sequence). The CDR3 contains 15 residues. In nucleotides, the CDR3 is TGTGCCTGGACCCTCGGGATAGGGGGTAATCAGCCCCAGCATTTT. Translation gives CAWTLGIGGNQPQHF.